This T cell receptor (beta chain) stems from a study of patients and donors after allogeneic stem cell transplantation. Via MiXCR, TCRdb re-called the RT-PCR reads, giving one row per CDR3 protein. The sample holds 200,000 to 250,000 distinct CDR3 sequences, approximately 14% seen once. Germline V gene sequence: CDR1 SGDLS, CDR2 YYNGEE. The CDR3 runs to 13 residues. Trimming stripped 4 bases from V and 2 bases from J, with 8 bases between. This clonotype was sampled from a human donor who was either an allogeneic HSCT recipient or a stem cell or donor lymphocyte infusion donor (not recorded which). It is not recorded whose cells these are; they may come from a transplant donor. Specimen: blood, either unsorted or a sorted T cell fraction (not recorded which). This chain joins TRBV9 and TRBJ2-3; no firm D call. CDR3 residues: CASSPDHTDTQYF. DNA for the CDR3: TGTGCCAGCAGCCCGGACCACACAGATACGCAGTATTTT.